This entry features one T cell receptor (beta chain) sequence. Its target is not known. The data derive from a study of graft-versus-host responses after intestinal transplantation. Study-level background: Among the recipients, transplants were multivisceral, liver-intestinal, or isolated intestinal.

CDR3 length: 14 residues. J lost 9 bases, V lost 0 bases, and 1 base had no gene match. Germline CDR1 and CDR2: SGHRS and YFSETQ. Generated by immunoSEQ multiplex PCR, the TCRdb table keeps only in-frame clones and is missing some. Among approximately 89,000 clones listed, about 93% were seen once. Findings and caveats of the study: When patients had graft-donor T cell macrochimerism, their allografts held high graft-versus-host to host-versus-graft clonal ratios. GvH clones appeared in recipient marrow, some first in ileum or blood.

The TCR sequence derives from a human donor who received an intestinal transplant. The sequenced sample was unstimulated CD4+ T cells sorted from spleen or lymph node cells, obtained before intestinal transplant. The rearrangement joins TRBV5-1 to TRBJ2-1; 12 nucleotides match TRBD2. For the CDR3, the DNA is TGCGCCAGCAGCTTGGCTAGCGGGGGGGGTGAGCAGTTCTTC. This translates into CASSLASGGGEQFF.